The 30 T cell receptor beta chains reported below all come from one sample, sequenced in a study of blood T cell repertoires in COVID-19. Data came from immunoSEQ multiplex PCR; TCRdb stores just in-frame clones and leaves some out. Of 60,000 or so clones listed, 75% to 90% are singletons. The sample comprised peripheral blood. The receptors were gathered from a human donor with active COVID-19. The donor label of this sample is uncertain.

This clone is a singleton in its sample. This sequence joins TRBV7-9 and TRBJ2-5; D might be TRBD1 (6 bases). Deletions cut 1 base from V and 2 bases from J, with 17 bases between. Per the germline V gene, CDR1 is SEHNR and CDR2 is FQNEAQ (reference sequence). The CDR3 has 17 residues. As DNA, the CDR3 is TGTGCCAGCAGCTTAGATCTCAGGGGACCTGTTCAAGAGACCCAGTACTTC. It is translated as CASSLDLRGPVQETQYF.

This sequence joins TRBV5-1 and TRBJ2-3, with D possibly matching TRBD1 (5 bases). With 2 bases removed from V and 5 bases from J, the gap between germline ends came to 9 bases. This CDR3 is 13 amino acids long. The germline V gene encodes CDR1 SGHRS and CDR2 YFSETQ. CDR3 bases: TGCGCCAGCAGCTTTGGGGCAGTAGATACGCAGTATTTT. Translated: CASSFGAVDTQYF.

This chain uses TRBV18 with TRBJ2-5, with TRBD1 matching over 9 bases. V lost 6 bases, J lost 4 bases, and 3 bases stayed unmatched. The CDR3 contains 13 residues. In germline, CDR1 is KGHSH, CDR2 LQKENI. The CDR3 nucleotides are TGTGCCAGCTCGAGGGGACAGGGAGAGACCCAGTACTTC. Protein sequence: CASSRGQGETQYF.

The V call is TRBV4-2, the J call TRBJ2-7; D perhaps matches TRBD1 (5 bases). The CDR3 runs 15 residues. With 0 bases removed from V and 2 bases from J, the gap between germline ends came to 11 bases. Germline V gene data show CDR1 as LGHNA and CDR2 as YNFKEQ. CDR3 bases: TGTGCCAGCAGCCAAGATGCAGGGTGGGCCTACGAGCAGTACTTC. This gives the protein CASSQDAGWAYEQYF.

CDR3 sequence reads: CASSGDLGTQYF. The CDR3 DNA reads as TGTGCCAGCAGTGGTGACTTAGGGACCCAGTACTTC. V gene TRBV2 combines with J gene TRBJ2-5; no clear D gene. Deletions cut 4 bases from V and 7 bases from J, with 10 bases between. There are 12 residues in the CDR3. Germline CDR1 SNHLY, CDR2 FYNNEI.

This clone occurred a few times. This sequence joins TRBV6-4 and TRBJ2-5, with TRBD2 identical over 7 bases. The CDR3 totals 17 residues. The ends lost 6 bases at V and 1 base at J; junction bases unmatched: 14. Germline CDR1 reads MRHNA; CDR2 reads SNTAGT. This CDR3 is CASRRGTSEVFQETQYF. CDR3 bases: TGTGCCAGCAGGAGGGGTACTAGCGAAGTATTCCAAGAGACCCAGTACTTC.

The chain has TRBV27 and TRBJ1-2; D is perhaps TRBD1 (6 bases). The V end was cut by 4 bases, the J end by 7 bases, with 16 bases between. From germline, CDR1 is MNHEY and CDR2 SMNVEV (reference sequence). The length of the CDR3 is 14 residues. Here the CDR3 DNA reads TGTGCCAGCAGTTGGAAACAGGGTTCTAGTGGCTACACCTTC. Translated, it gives CASSWKQGSSGYTF.

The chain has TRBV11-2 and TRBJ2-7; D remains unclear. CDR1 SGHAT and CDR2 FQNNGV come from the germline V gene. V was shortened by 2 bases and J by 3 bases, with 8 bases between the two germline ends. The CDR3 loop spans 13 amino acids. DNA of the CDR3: TGTGCCAGCAGCTTATTTAACAACTACGAGCAGTACTTC. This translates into CASSLFNNYEQYF.

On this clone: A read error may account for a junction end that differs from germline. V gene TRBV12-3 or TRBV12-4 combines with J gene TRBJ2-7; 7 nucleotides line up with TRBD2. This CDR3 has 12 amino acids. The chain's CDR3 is CASSSSSGGSDF. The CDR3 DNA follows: TGTGCCAGCAGCTCTTCATCGGGCGGGAGTGACTTC.

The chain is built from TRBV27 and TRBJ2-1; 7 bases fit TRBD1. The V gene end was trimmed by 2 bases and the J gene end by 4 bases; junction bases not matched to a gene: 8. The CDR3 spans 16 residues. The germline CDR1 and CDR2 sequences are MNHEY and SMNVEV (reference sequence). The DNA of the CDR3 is TGTGCCAGCAGTTTACTACCCGACAGGGTTTACAATGAGCAGTTCTTC. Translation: CASSLLPDRVYNEQFF.

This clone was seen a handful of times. The CDR3 bases are TGTGCCAGCAGCGGGAAAAGCGGGAGGGCCGGGAATGAGCAGTTCTTC. Protein sequence: CASSGKSGRAGNEQFF. The V gene is TRBV9, the J gene TRBJ2-1, with 10 bases lining up with TRBD2. Germline CDR1 and CDR2: SGDLS and YYNGEE. V shed 3 bases, J shed 7 bases, and the junction held 10 bases outside the gene matches. The CDR3 is 16 amino acids.

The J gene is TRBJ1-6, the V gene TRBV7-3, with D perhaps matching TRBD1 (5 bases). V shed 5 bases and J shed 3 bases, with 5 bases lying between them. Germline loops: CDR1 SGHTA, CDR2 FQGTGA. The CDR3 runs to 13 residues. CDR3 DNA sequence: TGTGCCAGCAGCGACAGCTATAATTCACCCCTCCACTTT. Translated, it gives CASSDSYNSPLHF.

This CDR3 reads CAISSGTSNNEQFF. CDR3 sequence (DNA): TGTGCCATCAGTTCCGGGACTAGCAACAATGAGCAGTTCTTC. The J gene is TRBJ2-1, the V gene TRBV10-3; 9 nucleotides match TRBD2. The ends lost 5 bases at V and 5 bases at J; junction bases unmatched: 4. Germline values: CDR1 ENHRY, CDR2 SYGVKD. The CDR3 extends over 14 amino acids.

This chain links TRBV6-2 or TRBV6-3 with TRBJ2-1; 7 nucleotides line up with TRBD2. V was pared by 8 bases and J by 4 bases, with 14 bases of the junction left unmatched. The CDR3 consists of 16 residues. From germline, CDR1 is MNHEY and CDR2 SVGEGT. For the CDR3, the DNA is TGTGCCAGCGGTTTTAATAGGCTAGCGGATTACAATGAGCAGTTCTTC. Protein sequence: CASGFNRLADYNEQFF.

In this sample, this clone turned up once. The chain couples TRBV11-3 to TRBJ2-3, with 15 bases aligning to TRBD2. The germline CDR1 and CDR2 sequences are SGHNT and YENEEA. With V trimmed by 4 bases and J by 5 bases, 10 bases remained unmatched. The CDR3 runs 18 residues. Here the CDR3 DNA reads TGTGCCAGCAGCTCCTCTCCGGGACTAGCGGGGGGCAGAGATACGCAGTATTTT. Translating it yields CASSSSPGLAGGRDTQYF.

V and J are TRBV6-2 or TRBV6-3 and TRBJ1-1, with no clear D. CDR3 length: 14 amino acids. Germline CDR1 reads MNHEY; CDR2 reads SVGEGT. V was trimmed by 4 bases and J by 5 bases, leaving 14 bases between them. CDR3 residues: CASSLGLGGTEAFF. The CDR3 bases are TGTGCCAGCAGTTTGGGCCTGGGAGGGACTGAAGCTTTCTTT.

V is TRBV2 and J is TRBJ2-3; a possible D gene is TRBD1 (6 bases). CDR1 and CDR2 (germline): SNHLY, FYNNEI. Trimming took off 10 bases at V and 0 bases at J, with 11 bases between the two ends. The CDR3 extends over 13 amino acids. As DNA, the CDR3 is TGTGCCATCATGGGGGCGAGCACAGATACGCAGTATTTT. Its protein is CAIMGASTDTQYF.

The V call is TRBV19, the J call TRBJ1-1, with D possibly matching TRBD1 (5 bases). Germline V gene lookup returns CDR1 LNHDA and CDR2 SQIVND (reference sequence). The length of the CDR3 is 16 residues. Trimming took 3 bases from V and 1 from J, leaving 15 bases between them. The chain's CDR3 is CASSINPGQKNTEAFF. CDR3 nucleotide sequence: TGTGCCAGTAGTATCAACCCAGGGCAGAAGAACACTGAAGCTTTCTTT.

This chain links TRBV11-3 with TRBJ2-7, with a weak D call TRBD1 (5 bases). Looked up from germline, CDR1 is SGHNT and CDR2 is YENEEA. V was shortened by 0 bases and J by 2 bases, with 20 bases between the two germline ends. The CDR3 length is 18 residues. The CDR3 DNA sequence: TGTGCCAGCAGCTTAGATCTAAATTTTACAGGAACCCCCTACGAGCAGTACTTC. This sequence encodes CASSLDLNFTGTPYEQYF. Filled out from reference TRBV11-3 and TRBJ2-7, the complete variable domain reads EAGVVQSPRYKIIEKKQPVAFWCNPISGHNTLYWYLQNLGQGPELLIRYENEEAVDDSQLPKDRFSAERLKGVDSTLKIQPAELGDSAVYLCASSLDLNFTGTPYEQYFGPGTRLTVT.

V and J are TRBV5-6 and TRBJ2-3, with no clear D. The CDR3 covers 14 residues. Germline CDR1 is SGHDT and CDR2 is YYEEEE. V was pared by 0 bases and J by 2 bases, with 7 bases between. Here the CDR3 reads CASSLVLSTDTQYF. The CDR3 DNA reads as TGTGCCAGCAGCTTGGTTCTATCCACAGATACGCAGTATTTT.

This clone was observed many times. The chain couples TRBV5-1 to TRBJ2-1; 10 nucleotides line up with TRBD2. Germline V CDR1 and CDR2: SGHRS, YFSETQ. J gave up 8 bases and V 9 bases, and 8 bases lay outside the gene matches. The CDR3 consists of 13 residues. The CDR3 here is CATGERGGDEQFF. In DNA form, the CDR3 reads TGCGCCACTGGGGAGCGGGGGGGCGATGAGCAGTTCTTC.

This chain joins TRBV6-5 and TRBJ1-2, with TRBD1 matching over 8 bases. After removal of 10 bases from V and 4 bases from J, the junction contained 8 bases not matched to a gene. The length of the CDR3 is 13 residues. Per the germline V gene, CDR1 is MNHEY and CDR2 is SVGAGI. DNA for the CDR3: TGTGCCACCCAGGGGGCTTTAAGCTATGGCTACACCTTC. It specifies CATQGALSYGYTF.

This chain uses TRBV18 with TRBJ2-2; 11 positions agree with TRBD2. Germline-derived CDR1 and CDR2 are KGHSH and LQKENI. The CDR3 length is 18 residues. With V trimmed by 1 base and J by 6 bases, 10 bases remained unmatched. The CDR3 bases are TGTGCCAGCTCACCACGGATTCCGGGACTAGCGGTTTCCGGGGAGCTGTTTTTT. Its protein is CASSPRIPGLAVSGELFF.

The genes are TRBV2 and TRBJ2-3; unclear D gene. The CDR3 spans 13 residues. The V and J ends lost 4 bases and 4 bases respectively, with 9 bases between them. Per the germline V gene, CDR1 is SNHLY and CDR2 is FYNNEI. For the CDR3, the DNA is TGTGCCAGCAGTGTCGACTCGGCAGATACGCAGTATTTT. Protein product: CASSVDSADTQYF.

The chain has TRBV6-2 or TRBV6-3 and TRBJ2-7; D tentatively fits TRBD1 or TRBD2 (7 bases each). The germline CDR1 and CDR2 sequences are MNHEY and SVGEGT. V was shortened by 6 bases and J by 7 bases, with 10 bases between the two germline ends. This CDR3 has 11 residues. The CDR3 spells CASSQGGEQYF. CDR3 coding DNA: TGTGCCAGCAGCCAGGGGGGGGAGCAGTACTTC.

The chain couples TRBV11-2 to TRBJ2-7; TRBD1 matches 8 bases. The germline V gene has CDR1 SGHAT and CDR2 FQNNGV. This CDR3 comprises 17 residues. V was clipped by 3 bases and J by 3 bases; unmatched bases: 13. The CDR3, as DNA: TGTGCCAGCAGCTTTTTCAAGGTGGGGACAGGCGACTACGAGCAGTACTTC. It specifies CASSFFKVGTGDYEQYF.

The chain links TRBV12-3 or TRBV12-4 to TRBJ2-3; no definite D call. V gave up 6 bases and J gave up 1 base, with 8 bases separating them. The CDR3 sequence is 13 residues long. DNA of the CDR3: TGTGCCAGCAGGTCAGTGGGCACAGATACGCAGTATTTT. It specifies CASRSVGTDTQYF.

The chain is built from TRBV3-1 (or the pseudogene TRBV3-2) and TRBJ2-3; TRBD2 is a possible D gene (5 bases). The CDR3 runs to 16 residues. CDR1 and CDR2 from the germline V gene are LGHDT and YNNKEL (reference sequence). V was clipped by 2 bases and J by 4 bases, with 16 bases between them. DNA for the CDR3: TGTGCCAGCAGCCAAAGGGAGTTCCGGTGGGCAGATACGCAGTATTTT. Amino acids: CASSQREFRWADTQYF.

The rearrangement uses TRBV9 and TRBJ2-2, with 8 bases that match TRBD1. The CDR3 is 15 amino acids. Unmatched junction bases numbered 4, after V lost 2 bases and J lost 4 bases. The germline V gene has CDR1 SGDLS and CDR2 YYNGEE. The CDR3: CASSVRTGSTGELFF. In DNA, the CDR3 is TGTGCCAGCAGCGTGAGGACAGGGAGCACCGGGGAGCTGTTTTTT.

CDR3 protein: CASSYEGRGSTDTQYF. The CDR3 coding sequence is TGTGCCAGCAGTTATGAAGGGCGGGGGAGCACAGATACGCAGTATTTT. This chain connects TRBV6-2 or TRBV6-3 to TRBJ2-3; 7 bases line up with TRBD2. The CDR3 totals 16 residues. V shed 3 bases, J shed 0 bases, and the junction held 6 bases outside the gene matches. Germline CDR1 reads MNHEY; CDR2 reads SVGEGT.